A selection of T cell receptor beta chains follows, all from one sample in a study of blood T cell repertoires in COVID-19. Generated by immunoSEQ multiplex PCR, the TCRdb table keeps only in-frame clones and is missing some. This sample has some 250,000 clones, with around 87% found just once. Sequencing input: peripheral blood. The receptors derive from a woman aged 25 to 39 who had recovered from COVID-19. Each CDR3 is given with its conserved first and last residue. The D gene is left open where the match is weak. Rows may omit the clone size; those that give it use once, few, many or a size class.

CASSVQGTDTQYF	TGTGCCAGCAGCGTCCAGGGCACAGATACGCAGTATTTT	-	-	TRBV9	TRBJ2-3
CADQREVTIYF	TGCGCCGACCAGCGTGAGGTCACCATATATTTT	-	-	TRBV5-1	TRBJ1-3
CATSSSQGVLWGYTF	TGTGCCACCAGCAGCTCACAGGGGGTCCTTTGGGGCTACACCTTC	-	TRBD1	TRBV15	TRBJ1-2
CASSGAGVAFF	TGCGCCAGCAGTGGGGCAGGGGTCGCTTTCTTT	-	-	TRBV10-1	TRBJ1-1
CASSPVGVGDTQYF	TGTGCCAGCTCCCCGGTAGGGGTGGGAGATACGCAGTATTTT	-	-	TRBV18	TRBJ2-3
CASSFGGSDYGYTF	TGCGCCAGCAGCTTTGGGGGCTCAGACTATGGCTACACCTTC	-	-	TRBV5-1	TRBJ1-2
CASSFLQGLNTEAFF	TGTGCCAGCAGCTTCCTACAGGGACTGAACACTGAAGCTTTCTTT	-	-	TRBV7-9	TRBJ1-1
CASRDIPTLSGGAEETQYF	TGTGCCAGCAGGGATATTCCGACACTTAGCGGGGGGGCCGAGGAGACCCAGTACTTC	-	TRBD2	TRBV2	TRBJ2-5
CASSSITGDGYTF	TGTGCCAGCAGCTCGATAACAGGTGACGGCTACACCTTC	-	-	TRBV7-9	TRBJ1-2
CASSVGADYNSPLHF	TGTGCCAGCAGCGTAGGGGCAGACTATAATTCACCCCTCCACTTT	-	-	TRBV9	TRBJ1-6
CASSQGGGFYEKLFF	TGTGCCAGCAGCCAAGGGGGGGGCTTTTATGAAAAACTGTTTTTT	-	-	TRBV3-1/TRBV3-2	TRBJ1-4
CASSWTQNTEAFF	TGTGCCAGCAGTTGGACACAGAACACTGAAGCTTTCTTT	-	-	TRBV12-3/TRBV12-4	TRBJ1-1
CASGPQQGPQMNTGELFF	TGTGCTAGTGGCCCCCAACAGGGTCCCCAAATGAACACCGGGGAGCTGTTTTTT	-	-	TRBV12-5	TRBJ2-2
CASSEAIQASYEQYF	TGTGCCAGCAGTGAAGCAATCCAGGCCTCCTACGAGCAGTACTTC	-	-	TRBV6-1	TRBJ2-7
CASSQVGGTENNEQFF	TGCGCCAGCAGCCAAGTTGGCGGGACGGAGAACAATGAGCAGTTCTTC	-	-	TRBV4-1	TRBJ2-1
CASSTITGETQYF	TGTGCCAGTAGTACGATTACCGGGGAGACCCAGTACTTC	once	-	TRBV19	TRBJ2-5
CASSYMGQASWGYTF	TGTGCCAGCAGTTACATGGGACAGGCCAGTTGGGGCTACACCTTC	-	TRBD1	TRBV6-5	TRBJ1-2
CASSFTTGRAGELFF	TGTGCCAGCAGCTTCACGACCGGGAGGGCCGGGGAGCTGTTTTTT	-	TRBD2	TRBV7-9	TRBJ2-2
CASSPTSGDSYEQYF	TGCGCCAGCAGCCCGACTAGCGGAGACTCCTACGAGCAGTACTTC	-	TRBD2	TRBV5-1	TRBJ2-7
CASSPTTGIWNTEAFF	TGTGCCAGCAGCCCCACCACAGGGATATGGAACACTGAAGCTTTCTTT	-	-	TRBV7-9	TRBJ1-1
CSVSLAGLGTDTQYF	TGCAGCGTTTCCCTAGCGGGGCTGGGCACAGATACGCAGTATTTT	-	TRBD2	TRBV29-1	TRBJ2-3
CASSESTGGGRGYEQYF	TGCGCCAGCAGTGAGTCGACGGGTGGTGGCAGGGGGTACGAGCAGTACTTC	-	TRBD1	TRBV10-1	TRBJ2-7
CASRVLAGEANTGELFF	TGTGCCAGCAGGGTCCTAGCGGGGGAAGCGAACACCGGGGAGCTGTTTTTT	-	TRBD2	TRBV6-7	TRBJ2-2
CASSFPRQGGLAF	TGTGCCAGCAGTTTCCCCCGACAGGGAGGTCTCGCCTTC	-	TRBD1	TRBV6-6	TRBJ1-2
CASSPQGVAGYTF	TGTGCCAGCTCACCACAAGGGGTGGCTGGCTACACCTTC	-	-	TRBV18	TRBJ1-2
CASRPEAGSNYGYTF	TGCGCCAGCAGACCCGAGGCGGGATCTAACTATGGCTACACCTTC	-	-	TRBV5-1	TRBJ1-2
CASSLASGTGGETQYF	TGTGCCAGCAGCTTAGCTTCCGGGACAGGGGGAGAGACCCAGTACTTC	-	TRBD1	TRBV11-2	TRBJ2-5
CASSLRGGGTYNEQFF	TGTGCCAGCAGCTTAAGGGGTGGGGGGACTTACAATGAGCAGTTCTTC	-	-	TRBV7-6	TRBJ2-1
CASSLRQDNTEAFF	TGTGCCAGCAGCTTGAGGCAGGATAACACTGAAGCTTTCTTT	-	-	TRBV5-4	TRBJ1-1
CATSRGGWETQYF	TGTGCCACCAGCAGGGGAGGCTGGGAGACCCAGTACTTC	-	-	TRBV15	TRBJ2-5
CASSRDRGEKLFF	TGTGCCAGCAGCCGGGACAGGGGTGAAAAACTGTTTTTT	-	TRBD1	TRBV5-5	TRBJ1-4
CASSFDSSSSYNEQFF	TGTGCCAGCAGCTTTGACTCTTCGAGCTCCTACAATGAGCAGTTCTTC	-	-	TRBV7-2	TRBJ2-1
CASSLGQAYQPQHF	TGTGCCAGCAGCTTAGGACAGGCGTATCAGCCCCAGCATTTT	-	-	TRBV7-2	TRBJ1-5
CASSLGHENQPQHF	TGCGCCAGCAGCCTCGGACACGAAAATCAGCCCCAGCATTTT	few	-	TRBV5-1	TRBJ1-5
CASSAPRIGSQETQYF	TGTGCCAGCAGCGCCCCCCGAATCGGGTCTCAAGAGACCCAGTACTTC	-	-	TRBV9	TRBJ2-5
CASSWGQGANSPLHF	TGTGCCAGCAGCTGGGGACAGGGGGCCAATTCACCCCTCCACTTT	-	TRBD1	TRBV6-5	TRBJ1-6
CASSPGAYEQYF	TGTGCCAGCAGTCCTGGGGCTTACGAGCAGTACTTC	-	-	TRBV6-5	TRBJ2-7
CASSPPRGQGAIDTEAFF	TGTGCCAGCTCACCACCGCGGGGACAGGGGGCGATCGACACTGAAGCTTTCTTT	-	TRBD1	TRBV18	TRBJ1-1
CASNRPGGIGANVLTF	TGTGCCAGTAATAGACCAGGGGGCATTGGGGCCAACGTCCTGACTTTC	-	TRBD1	TRBV19	TRBJ2-6
CASTRGRMNTEAFF	TGTGCCAGCACCCGAGGGAGAATGAACACTGAAGCTTTCTTT	few	-	TRBV6-5	TRBJ1-1
CASSYRGSRGDQYF	TGTGCCAGCAGTTACCGGGGGTCGAGAGGGGACCAGTACTTC	-	-	TRBV6-5	TRBJ2-5
CASSVGDPGDYNSPLHF	TGTGCCAGCAGCGTAGGGGACCCAGGGGACTATAATTCACCCCTCCACTTT	-	-	TRBV9	TRBJ1-6
CASSLLAGAHNEQFF	TGTGCCAGCAGCCTCCTGGCGGGGGCACACAATGAGCAGTTCTTC	few	-	TRBV3-1/TRBV3-2	TRBJ2-1
CASSQVGQSVQETQYF	TGTGCCAGCAGCCAAGTCGGACAAAGCGTCCAAGAGACCCAGTACTTC	-	-	TRBV3-1/TRBV3-2	TRBJ2-5
CARSLSMGHQAGQGYEQYF	TGTGCCAGAAGCTTGTCCATGGGACATCAAGCGGGGCAAGGCTACGAGCAGTACTTC	-	-	TRBV5-3	TRBJ2-7
CASSPPGQGANTGELFF	TGTGCCAGCAGTCCACCGGGACAGGGCGCGAACACCGGGGAGCTGTTTTTT	-	TRBD1	TRBV27	TRBJ2-2
CASSPPGQGDGYTF	TGTGCCAGCAGCCCTCCGGGACAGGGGGATGGCTACACCTTC	-	TRBD1	TRBV5-5	TRBJ1-2
CASSLRQVNTEAFF	TGTGCCAGCAGCTTAAGGCAGGTAAACACTGAAGCTTTCTTT	once	-	TRBV7-3	TRBJ1-1
CASSEGGAQEQFF	TGTGCCAGCAGTGAAGGGGGCGCACAGGAGCAGTTCTTC	-	TRBD1	TRBV6-4	TRBJ2-1
CAWERGKLFF	TGTGCCTGGGAGAGAGGGAAACTGTTTTTT	-	-	TRBV30	TRBJ1-4
CASSFRLDTQYF	TGTGCCAGCAGCTTCCGTTTAGATACGCAGTATTTT	-	-	TRBV7-6	TRBJ2-3
CASSIWAPSGNTIYF	TGTGCCAGTAGTATTTGGGCCCCCTCTGGAAACACCATATATTTT	-	-	TRBV19	TRBJ1-3
CASSVGPEETQYF	TGTGCCAGCAGTGTGGGGCCAGAAGAGACCCAGTACTTC	-	-	TRBV6-4	TRBJ2-5
CASSTIIRSSTEAFF	TGTGCCAGCAGCACAATTATAAGATCAAGCACTGAAGCTTTCTTT	-	-	TRBV7-8	TRBJ1-1
CASSPRNNGGSNEQFF	TGTGCCAGCAGCCCCCGCAATAACGGGGGGTCGAATGAGCAGTTCTTC	few	TRBD2	TRBV7-3	TRBJ2-1
CASSDSTGHYGYTF	TGTGCCAGCAGCGACTCCACAGGCCACTATGGCTACACCTTC	-	-	TRBV9	TRBJ1-2